This TCR beta chain was captured by sequencing in a study of T cell repertoires in ileal Crohn's disease. Findings and caveats of the study: Compared with non-smokers, active smokers at surgery showed more clonal expansions. Compared with CD4 T cells, sorted CD8 cells carried more expanded clones.

Concerning this clone: The antigen remains unidentified.

TCRB immunosequencing input was five hundred nanograms of biopsy DNA per sample. Method: immunoSEQ multiplex PCR; TCRdb's copy keeps in-frame clones and lacks some. The sample lists over 5,500 clones; roughly 77% were seen once. CDR3 length: 16 residues. V gave up 1 base and J gave up 2 bases; unmatched junction bases: 4. CDR1 is SGHRS, CDR2 YFSETQ, per germline. This receptor was obtained from an adult with Crohn's disease. Sequencing was done on a sample of ileal tissue. The chain joins TRBV5-1 to TRBJ2-2; 8 bases align to TRBD1. CDR3 loop: CASSLSGGGNTGELFF. The CDR3 DNA reads TGCGCCAGCAGCTTGTCAGGGGGCGGTAACACCGGGGAGCTGTTTTTT.